This T cell receptor (beta chain) was profiled in a study of blood T cell repertoires in COVID-19 (dated by TCRdb to 2020 to 2021). Looking at the study overall: Samples from collaborators originated in the United States, Italy and Spain and spanned both the acute and convalescent phases of COVID-19. The material from the prospective study consisted of cDNA or gDNA derived from T cells, B-cell-depleted T cells, or PBMCs. The dataset comprised deeply sampled blood TCRbeta repertoires from subjects exposed to, actively infected with, or recovered from COVID-19. A freely available public database, intended as a resource for researchers studying the immune response to SARS-CoV-2, is where the repertoires were released. The samples were drawn from the first 160 participants of the ongoing ImmuneRACE study and from over a thousand subjects provided by 6 global collaborators. A de-identified subject ID, COVID-19 status, age in years and sex were almost always included in the sample metadata. HLA class I and class II types, where available, came from metadata supplied by the sample provider rather than from assay-based typing.

V loses 8 bases of germline sequence and J loses 0 bases, and the interval between the two ends is 12 bases. Via the germline V gene, CDR1 is SGHVS and CDR2 FQNEAQ. From its cysteine to its phenylalanine, the CDR3 spans 14 amino acids. Only the CDR3 DNA is retained, 42 bases long and in frame from the first base. In regard to this clone: Its antigen is not yet known. No much larger clone is present one base from it, and per-base qualities are unavailable.

Study-level results and caveats: How much clinical and demographic metadata was included differed by source and by participant, and the metadata was provided uncurated.

TCRbeta CDR3 regions were amplified from genomic DNA by means of the immunoSEQ Assay, a bias-controlled multiplex PCR. The study's processing was this. The number of nucleated cells in each sample was estimated from the amplification of reference gene primers within the assay. Sequence reads were collapsed and filtered to measure the absolute abundance of every unique TCRbeta CDR3 rearrangement. For each sample, productive Simpson clonality was calculated as the square root of Simpson's diversity index across productive rearrangements. The table comes from immuneACCESS by way of TCRdb, which keeps in-frame sequences with V and J called. Part of the clones is missing from these tables; in studies checked, under half for an unresolved V gene and the rest for unknown reasons. From that table come the V and J calls and clone size; the DNA was used to work out D and trimming. In all, the sample holds under 35,000 clones, and approximately 89% of those were seen once. The ten largest make up 11% to 15% of the sample.

Each collaborating institution followed its own protocols to collect whole blood in K2EDTA tubes. For TCRbeta analysis, collaborator samples were shipped as frozen whole blood, as isolated PBMCs, or as DNA extracted from either sample type. Input material: peripheral blood. This sequence was found in a man in his sixties with active COVID-19. Recombination joined TRBV7-8 with TRBJ2-3; D gene: possibly TRBD1, on 6 matching bases. The nucleotide sequence is TGTGCCAGCCTCCGGGACATTAGCACAGATACGCAGTATTTT. This sequence encodes CASLRDISTDTQYF.